This TCR beta chain was found in a study of radiotherapy plus CTLA-4 blockade in lung cancer. Whole-study results and caveats: Tumor-origin TCR clones grew in blood after radiotherapy plus ipilimumab.

Germline V gives CDR1 MNHNS, CDR2 SASEGT. The CDR3 covers 14 residues. The V gene lost 8 bases and the J gene lost 3 bases, with 16 bases spanning the gap. Lung cancer patients with chemo-refractory metastatic non-small-cell disease were given focal radiation plus CTLA-4 blockade with ipilimumab. Note on this clone: Its antigen remains unknown.

Using immunoSEQ multiplex PCR, the repertoire was profiled, and TCRdb retains in-frame clones only, with some absent. The sample lists approximately 85,000 clones; around 88% were seen once. The receptor was derived from a human donor with non-small cell lung cancer who had a partial response to radiotherapy plus ipilimumab. The source was peripheral blood, collected from a patient treated with radiotherapy plus ipilimumab. This sequence joins TRBV6-1 and TRBJ2-5; TRBD2 might be the D (6 bases). The chain's CDR3 is CASSGVLGEETQYF. As DNA, the CDR3 is TGTGCCAGCTCGGGAGTTCTGGGAGAAGAGACCCAGTACTTC.